Presented here are 11 T cell receptor beta chains from one specimen sequenced in a study of T-cell memory formation after mild COVID-19. Each CDR3 protein is one row after TCRdb ran MiXCR on the 5' RACE reads. The data show about 150,000 distinct CDR3 sequences, with about 14% seen just once and 13% to 15% held by the top ten. Sample: PBMCs or a T cell subset sorted from them (not recorded which). These TCRs come from an adult woman who had mild COVID-19 (a few samples of this study predate the infection). Cell type and time point are not known.

This clonotype was recorded a few times. This chain joins TRBV7-2 and TRBJ2-5; 8 bases match TRBD2. The CDR3 is 13 amino acids. Germline trimming cut 8 bases from V and 4 bases from J; bases unmatched to any gene: 6. In germline, CDR1 is SGHTA, CDR2 FQGNSA. Here the CDR3 DNA reads TGTGCCAGCGGAGCGGGACTAGGAGAGACCCAGTACTTC. Translated: CASGAGLGETQYF. Together with reference TRBV7-2 and TRBJ2-5, the CDR3 gives the full variable domain: GAGVSQSPSNKVTEKGKDVELRCDPISGHTALYWYRQSLGQGLEFLIYFQGNSAPDKSGLPSDRFSAERTGGSVSTLTIQRTQQEDSAVYLCASGAGLGETQYFGPGTRLLVL.

This clonotype was detected a few times. J is TRBJ2-1 and V is TRBV24-1, with 7 positions matching TRBD2. Per the germline V gene, CDR1 is KGHDR and CDR2 is SFDVKD. V lost 0 bases to trimming and J lost 3 bases; unmatched junction nucleotides: 4. This CDR3 comprises 16 residues. The DNA for the CDR3 is TGTGCCACCAGTGATTTGATGGGGGGGAGCTACAATGAGCAGTTCTTC. It specifies CATSDLMGGSYNEQFF.

This clonotype was detected a few times. This chain joins TRBV12-3 or TRBV12-4 and TRBJ2-2; 8 bases are shared with TRBD1. The J segment lost 1 base and the V segment lost 5 bases, leaving 6 bases of the junction unmatched. This CDR3 is 16 amino acids long. CDR3 DNA: TGTGCCAGCAGTCCAATCGGGACAGGGAACACCGGGGAGCTGTTTTTT. This translates into CASSPIGTGNTGELFF.

This clonotype has just a few counts. The chain uses TRBV24-1 and TRBJ1-2; D is uncertain. Trimming removed 0 bases from V and 8 bases from J, with 9 bases in between. CDR3 size: 13 residues. Per the germline V gene, CDR1 is KGHDR and CDR2 is SFDVKD. CDR3 sequence: CATSDLAASGYTF. CDR3 coding DNA: TGTGCCACCAGTGATTTGGCGGCGAGCGGCTACACCTTC.

This clonotype has only a few counts. One junction end does not reproduce the germline sequence, and a read error may be involved. CDR3 bases: TGCGCCAGCAGTGAGTCGCGGGGGAAGGGCACAGCTACGCAGTATTTT. Protein product: CASSESRGKGTATQYF. The chain carries TRBV10-2 and TRBJ2-3, with TRBD2 identical over 7 bases. The V gene's germline CDR1 is WSHSY and CDR2 SAAADI. This CDR3 contains 16 residues.

The chain's CDR3 is CASSFRGDGAGELFF. Written as DNA, the CDR3 is TGCGCCAGCAGCTTTCGAGGGGACGGGGCCGGGGAGCTGTTTTTT. This sequence joins TRBV5-1 and TRBJ2-2; the D gene could be TRBD1 or TRBD2 (5 bases each). In germline, CDR1 is SGHRS, CDR2 YFSETQ. This CDR3 region has 15 residues. V was pared by 2 bases and J by 6 bases, with 14 bases between.

In this sample, this clonotype turned up a few times. This chain uses TRBV12-3 or TRBV12-4 with TRBJ2-1; the match to TRBD2 covers 10 bases. This CDR3 has 15 amino acids. The V segment lost 5 bases and the J segment 5 bases; nucleotides outside the gene matches: 6. The CDR3 here is CASSRKREGHNEQFF. For the CDR3, the DNA is TGTGCCAGCAGTAGAAAGCGGGAGGGTCACAATGAGCAGTTCTTC.

This clonotype has a handful of counts. The CDR3 end shows no conserved phenylalanine or tryptophan, and so a read error is likely. The DNA is omitted, as the CDR3 cannot be located on it reliably, and the CDR3 follows TCRdb's listing. CDR3: CASKTGTGDTAPRV. This chain connects TRBV2 to TRBJ2-4; no check of the table's D call, TRBD1, against the DNA was made. The CDR3 adds up to 14 amino acids, both ends counted. Per the germline V gene, CDR1 is SNHLY and CDR2 is FYNNEI.

The sample holds many counts of this clonotype. A read error may produce the germline difference seen at one junction end. The J gene is TRBJ2-3, the V gene TRBV10-3; D ambiguous. CDR1 is ENHRY and CDR2 is SYGVKD in the germline V gene. The CDR3 covers 13 residues. CDR3 sequence reads: CAISEPPQDPQYF. The CDR3 nucleotides are TGTGCCATCAGTGAGCCCCCTCAAGATCCGCAGTATTTT.

The gene calls are TRBV4-2 and TRBJ2-7, with TRBD1 matching over 7 bases. The V gene end was trimmed by 0 bases and the J gene end by 3 bases; junction bases not matched to a gene: 8. The CDR3 has 16 residues. Looked up from germline, CDR1 is LGHNA and CDR2 is YNFKEQ. The CDR3, as DNA: TGTGCCAGCAGCCAAGAAATCGAGACAGGGAACTACGAGCAGTACTTC. Residues: CASSQEIETGNYEQYF.

This clonotype occurred a few times. The chain joins TRBV12-3 or TRBV12-4 to TRBJ1-1; D may be TRBD1 (5 bases). The germline V and J ends were trimmed by 6 bases and 5 bases, with 10 bases remaining between them. The CDR3 sequence is 12 residues long. The CDR3 DNA sequence: TGTGCCAGCAGCTCAGGGTTGACTGAAGCTTTCTTT. This encodes CASSSGLTEAFF.